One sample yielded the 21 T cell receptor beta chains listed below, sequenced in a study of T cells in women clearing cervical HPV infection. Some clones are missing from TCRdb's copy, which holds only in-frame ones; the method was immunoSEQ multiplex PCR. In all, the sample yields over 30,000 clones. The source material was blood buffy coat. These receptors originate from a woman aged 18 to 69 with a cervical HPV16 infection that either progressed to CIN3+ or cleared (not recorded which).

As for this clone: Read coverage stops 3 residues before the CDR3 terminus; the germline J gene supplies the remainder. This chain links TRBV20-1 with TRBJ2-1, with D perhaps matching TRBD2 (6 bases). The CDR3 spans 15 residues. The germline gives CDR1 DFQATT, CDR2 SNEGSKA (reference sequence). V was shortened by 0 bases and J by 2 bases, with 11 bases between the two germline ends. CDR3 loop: CSARDGLATYNEQFF. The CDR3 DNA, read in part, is TGCAGTGCTAGAGACGGCCTAGCGACCTACAATGAG.

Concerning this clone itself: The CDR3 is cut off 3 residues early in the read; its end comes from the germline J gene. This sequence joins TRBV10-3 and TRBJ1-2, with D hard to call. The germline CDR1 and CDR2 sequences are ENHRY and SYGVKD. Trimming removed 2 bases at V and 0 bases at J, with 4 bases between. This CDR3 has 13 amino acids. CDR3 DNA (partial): TGTGCCATCAGTGAGGACACTAACTATGGC. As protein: CAISEDTNYG. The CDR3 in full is CAISEDTNYGYTF.

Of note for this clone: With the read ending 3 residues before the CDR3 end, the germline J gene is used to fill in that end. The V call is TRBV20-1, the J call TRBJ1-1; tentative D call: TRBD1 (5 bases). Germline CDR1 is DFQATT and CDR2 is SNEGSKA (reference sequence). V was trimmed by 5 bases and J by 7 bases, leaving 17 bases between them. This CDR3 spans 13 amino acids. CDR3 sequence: CSAFPQGLDEAFF. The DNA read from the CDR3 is TGCAGTGCTTTCCCCCAGGGATTGGATGAA.

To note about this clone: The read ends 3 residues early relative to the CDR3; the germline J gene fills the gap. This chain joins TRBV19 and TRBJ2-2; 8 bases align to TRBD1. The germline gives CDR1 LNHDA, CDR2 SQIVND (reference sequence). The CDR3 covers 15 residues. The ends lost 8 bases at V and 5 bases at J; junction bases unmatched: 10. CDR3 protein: CASLTWTGTTGELFF. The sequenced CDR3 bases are TGTGCCAGTTTGACGTGGACAGGGACGACCGGGGAG.

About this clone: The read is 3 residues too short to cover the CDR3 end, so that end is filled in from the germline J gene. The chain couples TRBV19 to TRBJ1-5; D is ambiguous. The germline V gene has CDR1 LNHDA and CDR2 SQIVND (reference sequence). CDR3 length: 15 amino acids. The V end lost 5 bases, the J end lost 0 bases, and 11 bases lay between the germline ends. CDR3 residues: CASSEGSYSNQPQHF. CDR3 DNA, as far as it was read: TGTGCCAGTAGTGAGGGCAGCTATAGCAATCAGCCC.

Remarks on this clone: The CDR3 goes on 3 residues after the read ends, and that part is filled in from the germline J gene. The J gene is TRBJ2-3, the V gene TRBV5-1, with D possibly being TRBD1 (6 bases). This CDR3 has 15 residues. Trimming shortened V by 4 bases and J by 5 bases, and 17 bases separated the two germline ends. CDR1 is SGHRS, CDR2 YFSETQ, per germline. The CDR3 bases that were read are TGCGCCAGCAGCCTCGGACAGTCTTCCGGAGATACG. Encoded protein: CASSLGQSSGDT. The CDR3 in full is CASSLGQSSGDTQYF.

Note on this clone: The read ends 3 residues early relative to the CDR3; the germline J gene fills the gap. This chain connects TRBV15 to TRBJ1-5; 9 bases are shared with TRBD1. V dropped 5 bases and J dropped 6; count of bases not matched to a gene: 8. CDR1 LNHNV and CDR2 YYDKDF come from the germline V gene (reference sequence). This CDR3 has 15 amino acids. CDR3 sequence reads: CATSETGTGSQPQHF. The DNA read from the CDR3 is TGTGCCACCAGCGAGACCGGGACAGGGTCTCAGCCC.

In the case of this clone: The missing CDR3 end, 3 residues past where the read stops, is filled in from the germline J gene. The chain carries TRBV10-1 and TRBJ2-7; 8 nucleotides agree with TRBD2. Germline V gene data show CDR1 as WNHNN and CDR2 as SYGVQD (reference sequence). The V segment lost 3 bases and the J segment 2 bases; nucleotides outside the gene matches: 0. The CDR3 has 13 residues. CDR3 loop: CASSEAGAYEQYF. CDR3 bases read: TGCGCCAGCAGTGAAGCGGGGGCCTACGAG.

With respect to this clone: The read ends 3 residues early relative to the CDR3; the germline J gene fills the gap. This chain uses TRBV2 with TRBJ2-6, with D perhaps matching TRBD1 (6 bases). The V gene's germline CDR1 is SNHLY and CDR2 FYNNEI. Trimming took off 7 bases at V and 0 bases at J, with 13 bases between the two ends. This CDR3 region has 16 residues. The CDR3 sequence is CASTRLGGSGANVLTF. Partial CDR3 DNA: TGTGCCAGCACCCGCCTAGGGGGCTCTGGGGCCAACGTC.

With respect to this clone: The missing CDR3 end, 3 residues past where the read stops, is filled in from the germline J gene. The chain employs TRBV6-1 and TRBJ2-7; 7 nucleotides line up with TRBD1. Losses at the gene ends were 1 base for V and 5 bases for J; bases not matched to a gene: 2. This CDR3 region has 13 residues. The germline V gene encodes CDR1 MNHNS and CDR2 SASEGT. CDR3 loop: CASSEVQGDEQYF. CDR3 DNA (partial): TGTGCCAGCAGTGAAGTCCAGGGGGACGAG.

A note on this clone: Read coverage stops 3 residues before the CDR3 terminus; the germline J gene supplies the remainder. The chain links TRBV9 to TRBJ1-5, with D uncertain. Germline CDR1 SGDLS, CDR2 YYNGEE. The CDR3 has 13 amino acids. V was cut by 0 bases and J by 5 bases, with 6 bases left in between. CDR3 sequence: CASSVGRDQPQHF. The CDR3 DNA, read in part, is TGTGCCAGCAGCGTAGGACGGGATCAGCCC.

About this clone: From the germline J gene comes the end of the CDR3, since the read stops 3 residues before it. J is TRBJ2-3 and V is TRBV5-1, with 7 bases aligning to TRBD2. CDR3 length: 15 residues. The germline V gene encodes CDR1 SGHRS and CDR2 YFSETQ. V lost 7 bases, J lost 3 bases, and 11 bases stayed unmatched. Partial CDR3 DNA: TGCGCCAGCTCTACAGGAGGGAGGGGAACAGATACG. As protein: CASSTGGRGTDT. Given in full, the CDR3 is CASSTGGRGTDTQYF.

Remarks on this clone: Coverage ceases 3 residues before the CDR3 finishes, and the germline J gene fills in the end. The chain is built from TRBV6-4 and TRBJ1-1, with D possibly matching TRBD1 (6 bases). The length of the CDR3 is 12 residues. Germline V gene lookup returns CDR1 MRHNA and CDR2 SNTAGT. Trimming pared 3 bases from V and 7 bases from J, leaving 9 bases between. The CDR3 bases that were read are TGTGCCAGCAGTGATATAGGGGGTGAA. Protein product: CASSDIGGE. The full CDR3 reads CASSDIGGEAFF.

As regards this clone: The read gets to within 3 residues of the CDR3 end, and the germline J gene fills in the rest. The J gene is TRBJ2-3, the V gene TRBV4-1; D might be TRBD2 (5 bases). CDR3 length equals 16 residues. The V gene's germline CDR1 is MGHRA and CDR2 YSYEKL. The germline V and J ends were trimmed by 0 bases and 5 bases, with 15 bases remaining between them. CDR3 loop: CASSQEVTRAGDTQYF. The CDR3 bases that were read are TGCGCCAGCAGCCAAGAGGTAACGCGGGCGGGAGATACG.

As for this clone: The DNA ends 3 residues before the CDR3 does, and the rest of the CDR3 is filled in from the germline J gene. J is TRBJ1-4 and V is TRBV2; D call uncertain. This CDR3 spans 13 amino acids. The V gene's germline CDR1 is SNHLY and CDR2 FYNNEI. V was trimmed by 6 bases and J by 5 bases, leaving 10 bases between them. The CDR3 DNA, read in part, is TGTGCCAGCAGGGTAGGGCCGAATGAAAAA. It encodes CASRVGPNEK. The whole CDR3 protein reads CASRVGPNEKLFF.

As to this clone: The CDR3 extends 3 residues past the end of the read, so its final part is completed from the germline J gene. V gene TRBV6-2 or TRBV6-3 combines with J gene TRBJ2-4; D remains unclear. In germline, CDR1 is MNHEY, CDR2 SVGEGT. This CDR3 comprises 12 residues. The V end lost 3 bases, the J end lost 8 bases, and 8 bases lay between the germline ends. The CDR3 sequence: CASSYYRDIQYF. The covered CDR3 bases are TGTGCCAGCAGTTATTACCGGGACATT.

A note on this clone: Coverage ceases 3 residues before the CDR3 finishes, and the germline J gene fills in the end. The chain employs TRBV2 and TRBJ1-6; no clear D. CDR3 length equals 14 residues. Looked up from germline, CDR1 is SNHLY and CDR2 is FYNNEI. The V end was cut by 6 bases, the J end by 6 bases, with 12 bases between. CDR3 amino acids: CASSVEAINSPLHF. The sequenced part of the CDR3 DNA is TGTGCCAGCAGCGTCGAGGCCATTAATTCACCC. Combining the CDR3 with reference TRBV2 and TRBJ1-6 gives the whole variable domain EPEVTQTPSHQVTQMGQEVILRCVPISNHLYFYWYRQILGQKVEFLVSFYNNEISEKSEIFDDQFSVERPDGSNFTLKIRSTKLEDSAMYFCASSVEAINSPLHFGNGTRLTVT.

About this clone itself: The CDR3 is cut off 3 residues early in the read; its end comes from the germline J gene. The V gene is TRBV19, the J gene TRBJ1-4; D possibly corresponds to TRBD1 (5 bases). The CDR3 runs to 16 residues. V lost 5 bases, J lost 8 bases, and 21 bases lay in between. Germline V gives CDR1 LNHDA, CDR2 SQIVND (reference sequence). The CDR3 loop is CASSLLQARRTEKLFF. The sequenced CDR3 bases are TGTGCCAGTAGTTTGTTACAGGCCCGGAGAACGGAAAAA.

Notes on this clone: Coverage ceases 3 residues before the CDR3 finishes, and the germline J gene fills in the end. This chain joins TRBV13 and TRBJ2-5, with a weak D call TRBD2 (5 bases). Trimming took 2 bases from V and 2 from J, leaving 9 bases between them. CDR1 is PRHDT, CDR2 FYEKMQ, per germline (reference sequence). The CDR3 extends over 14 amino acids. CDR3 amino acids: CASSLPGIQETQYF. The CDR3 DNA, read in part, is TGTGCCAGCAGCTTACCGGGGATTCAAGAGACC. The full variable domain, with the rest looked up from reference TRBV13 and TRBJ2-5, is AAGVIQSPRHLIKEKRETATLKCYPIPRHDTVYWYQQGPGQDPQFLISFYEKMQSDKGSIPDRFSAQQFSDYHSELNMSSLELGDSALYFCASSLPGIQETQYFGPGTRLLVL.

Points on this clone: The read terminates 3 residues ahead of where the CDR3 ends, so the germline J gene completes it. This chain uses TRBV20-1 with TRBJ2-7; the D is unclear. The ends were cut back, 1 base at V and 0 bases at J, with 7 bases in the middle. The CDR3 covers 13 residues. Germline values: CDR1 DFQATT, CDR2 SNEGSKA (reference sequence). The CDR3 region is CSARGQSSYEQYF. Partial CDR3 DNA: TGCAGTGCTAGAGGACAAAGCTCCTACGAG.

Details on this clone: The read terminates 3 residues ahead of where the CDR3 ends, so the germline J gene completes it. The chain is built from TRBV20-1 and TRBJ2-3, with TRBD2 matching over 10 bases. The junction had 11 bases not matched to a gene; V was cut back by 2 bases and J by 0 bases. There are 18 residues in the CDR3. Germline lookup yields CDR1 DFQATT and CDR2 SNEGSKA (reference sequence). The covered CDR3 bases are TGCAGTGCTAGATCCAGCGGGGGGGCAAGAACTAGCACAGATACG. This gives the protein CSARSSGGARTSTDT. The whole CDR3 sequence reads CSARSSGGARTSTDTQYF.